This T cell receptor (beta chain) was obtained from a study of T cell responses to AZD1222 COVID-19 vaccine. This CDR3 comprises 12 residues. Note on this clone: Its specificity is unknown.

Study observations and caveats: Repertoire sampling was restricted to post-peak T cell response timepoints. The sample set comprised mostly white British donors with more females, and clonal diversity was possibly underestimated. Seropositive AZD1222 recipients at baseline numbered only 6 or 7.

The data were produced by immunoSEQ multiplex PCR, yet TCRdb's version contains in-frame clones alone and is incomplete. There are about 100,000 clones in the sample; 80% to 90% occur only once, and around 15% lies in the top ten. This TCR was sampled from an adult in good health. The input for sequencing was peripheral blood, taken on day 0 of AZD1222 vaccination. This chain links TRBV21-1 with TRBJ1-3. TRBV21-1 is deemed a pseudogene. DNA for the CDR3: TGTGCCATGGCGCCTTCTGGAAACACCATATATTTT. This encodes CAMAPSGNTIYF.